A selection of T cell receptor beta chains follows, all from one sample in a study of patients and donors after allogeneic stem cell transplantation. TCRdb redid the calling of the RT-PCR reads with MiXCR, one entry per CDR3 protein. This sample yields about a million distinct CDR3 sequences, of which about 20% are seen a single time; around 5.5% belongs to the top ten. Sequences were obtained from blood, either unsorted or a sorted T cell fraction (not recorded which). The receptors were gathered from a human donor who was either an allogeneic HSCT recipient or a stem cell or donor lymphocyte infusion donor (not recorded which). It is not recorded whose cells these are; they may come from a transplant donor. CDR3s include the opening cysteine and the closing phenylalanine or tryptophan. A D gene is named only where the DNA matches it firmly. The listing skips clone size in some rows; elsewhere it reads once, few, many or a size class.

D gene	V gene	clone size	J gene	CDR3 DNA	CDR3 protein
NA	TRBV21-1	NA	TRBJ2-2	TGTGCCAGCCGTGAGGGGGGGAAGAACACCGGGGAGCTGTTTTTT	CASREGGKNTGELFF
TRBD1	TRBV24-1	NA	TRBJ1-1	TGTGCCACCAGTGACCGAACAGGGGGTGGTGAAGCTTTCTTT	CATSDRTGGGEAFF
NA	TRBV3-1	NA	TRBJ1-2	TGTGCCAGCAGCCTCCCCAAGGGGATTAATGGCTACACCTTC	CASSLPKGINGYTF
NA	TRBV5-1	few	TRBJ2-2	TGCGCCAGCAGCCCGGAGGTCACCGGGGAGCTGTTTTTT	CASSPEVTGELFF
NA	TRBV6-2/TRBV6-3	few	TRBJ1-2	TGTGCCAGCAGTCTCGACTCGGCCATCTATGGCTACACCTTC	CASSLDSAIYGYTF
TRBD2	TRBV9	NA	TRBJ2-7	TGTGCCAGCAGCCCTAGCGGGAGGAGCTCCTACGAGCAGTACTTC	CASSPSGRSSYEQYF
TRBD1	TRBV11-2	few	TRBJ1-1	TGTGCCAGCAGCGTAGGGACAGAGCTTGAAGCTTTCTTT	CASSVGTELEAFF
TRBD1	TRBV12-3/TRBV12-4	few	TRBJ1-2	TGTGCCAGCAGCCCGGTGTCAGGGGGGAACTATGGCTACACCTTC	CASSPVSGGNYGYTF
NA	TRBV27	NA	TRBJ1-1	TGTGCCAGCGGCCCCTACGGACGGGCTTTCTTT	CASGPYGRAFF
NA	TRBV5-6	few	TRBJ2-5	TGTGCCAGCAGCTTAAGGTCCAGGGCAGAAAAGACCCAGTACTTC	CASSLRSRAEKTQYF
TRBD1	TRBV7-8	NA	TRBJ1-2	TGTGCCAGCAGCCCTCAGACAGGGGTCCGTGGCTACACCTTC	CASSPQTGVRGYTF
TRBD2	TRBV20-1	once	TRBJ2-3	TGCAGTGCTTCTAGCGGGGGGGCGTATAGCACAGATACGCAGTATTTT	CSASSGGAYSTDTQYF
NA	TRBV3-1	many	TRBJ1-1	TGTGCCAGCAGCCAGCTGGGACGGAACACTGAAGCTTTCTTT	CASSQLGRNTEAFF
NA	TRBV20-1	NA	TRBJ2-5	TGCAGTGCTAGCCACCCGTACCAAGAGACCCAGTACTTC	CSASHPYQETQYF
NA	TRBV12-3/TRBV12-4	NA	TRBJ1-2	TGTGCCAGCAGTTTAGACGACAGAATCTATGGCTACACCTTC	CASSLDDRIYGYTF
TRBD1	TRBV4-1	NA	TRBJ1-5	TGCGCCAGCAGCCACCTGGGACAGATTAGCAATCAGCCCCAGCATTTT	CASSHLGQISNQPQHF
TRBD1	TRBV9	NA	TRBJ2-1	TGTGCCAGCAGCGGTCCGGGACAGCACAATGAGCAGTTCTTC	CASSGPGQHNEQFF
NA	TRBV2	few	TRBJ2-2	TGTGCCAGCAGTGAAGCCAGGGCCTCGGGGGGGGAGCTGTTTTTT	CASSEARASGGELFF
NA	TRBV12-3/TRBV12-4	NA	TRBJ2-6	TGTGCCAGCAGCAAGCGGCGAGGAGGGTCTGGGGCCAACGTCCTGACTTTC	CASSKRRGGSGANVLTF
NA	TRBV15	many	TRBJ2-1	TGTGCCACCAGCAGAGCCATCAGGAATGAGCAGTTCTTC	CATSRAIRNEQFF
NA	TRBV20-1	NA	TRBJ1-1	TGCAGTGCCGGGACATTCAACACTGAAGCTTTCTTT	CSAGTFNTEAFF
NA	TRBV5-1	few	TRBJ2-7	TGCGCCAGCAGCCCCCTGGAAGCGCGCGAGCAGTACTTC	CASSPLEAREQYF
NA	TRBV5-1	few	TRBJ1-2	TGCGCCAGCAGCTTGGAGGCAGCCTCAACGGGTGGCTACACCTTC	CASSLEAASTGGYTF
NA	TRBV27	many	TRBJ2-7	TGTGCCAGCAGCTACACAGACTCCTACGAGCAGTACTTC	CASSYTDSYEQYF
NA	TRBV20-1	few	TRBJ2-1	TGCAGTGCTTCCGGGACCGCGCAGGGTGAGCAGTTCTTC	CSASGTAQGEQFF
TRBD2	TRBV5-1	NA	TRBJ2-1	TGCGCCAGCAGCTTGTCTAGCGGGAGGCACAATGAGCAGTTCTTC	CASSLSSGRHNEQFF
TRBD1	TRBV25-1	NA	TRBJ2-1	TGTGCCAGCAGTGAATCAAAGGGACAGGGAAGCTACAATGAGCAGTTCTTC	CASSESKGQGSYNEQFF
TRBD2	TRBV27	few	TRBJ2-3	TGTGCCAGCAGTTTAAGGTCGGGACTAGCGACAGATACGCAGTATTTT	CASSLRSGLATDTQYF
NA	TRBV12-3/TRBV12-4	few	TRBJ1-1	TGTGCCAGCAGTTCGACATGGGCAGAGCTGAACACTGAAGCTTTCTTT	CASSSTWAELNTEAFF
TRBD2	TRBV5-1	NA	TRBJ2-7	TGCGCCAGCAGCCCGGGGGGGGACACCCCCACCTACGAGCAGTACTTC	CASSPGGDTPTYEQYF
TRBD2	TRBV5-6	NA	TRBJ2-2	TGTGCCAGCAACGTGGGACTAGCGGGATCTAGGACCGGGGAGCTGTTTTTT	CASNVGLAGSRTGELFF
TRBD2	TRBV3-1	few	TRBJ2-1	TGTGCCAGCAGCCAAGAACAAGCGGGAGGGCCGAGGAGTGAGCAGTTCTTC	CASSQEQAGGPRSEQFF
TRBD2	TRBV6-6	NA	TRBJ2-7	TGTGCCACCCAACTAGCGGCGAACTACGAGCAGTACTTC	CATQLAANYEQYF
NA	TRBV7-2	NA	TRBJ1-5	TGTGCCAGCAGCACCTCCACAGGGTTGGGCAATCAGCCCCAGCATTTT	CASSTSTGLGNQPQHF
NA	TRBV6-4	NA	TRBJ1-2	TGTGCCAGCAGTGACTCCTTCCGACCAGCTAACTATGGCTACACCTTC	CASSDSFRPANYGYTF
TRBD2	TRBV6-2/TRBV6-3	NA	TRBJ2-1	TGTGCCAGCAGTTACCCCCAGCGGGGGTCCTACAATGAGCAGTTCTTC	CASSYPQRGSYNEQFF
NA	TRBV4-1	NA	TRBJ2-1	TGCGCCAGCAGCCAAGATGAGCCTAAGGAAGGGGACCCCTACAATGAGCAGTTCTTC	CASSQDEPKEGDPYNEQFF
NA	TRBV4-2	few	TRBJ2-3	TGTGCCAGCAGCGACCGGGGCCCGAAGGATACGCAGTATTTT	CASSDRGPKDTQYF
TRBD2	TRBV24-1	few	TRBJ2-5	TGTGCCACCAGTGATCCTAGCGGGGGGTACGAGACCCAGTACTTC	CATSDPSGGYETQYF
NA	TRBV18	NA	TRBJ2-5	TGTGCCAGCTCACCAAGGGAAAACCCCCCCAGGGAGACCCAGTACTTC	CASSPRENPPRETQYF
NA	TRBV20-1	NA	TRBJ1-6	TGCAGTGCTAGAAGCATCGGGTCACCCCTCCACTTT	CSARSIGSPLHF
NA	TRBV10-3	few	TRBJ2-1	TGTGCCATCAGTGAGTCGGACGGGAGTTCCCCCCGGGAGCAGTTCTTC	CAISESDGSSPREQFF
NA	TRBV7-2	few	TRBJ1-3	TGTGCCAACGTAGCCTCCCTCTCCGGAAACACCATATATTTT	CANVASLSGNTIYF
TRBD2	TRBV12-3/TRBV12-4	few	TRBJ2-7	TGTGCCAGCAGTTTAGCGGGGACTAGCGGAACCTACGAGCAGTACTTC	CASSLAGTSGTYEQYF
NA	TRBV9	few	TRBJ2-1	TGTGCCAGCAGCGTAATGAAGAAAAGCTCCTACAATGAGCAGTTCTTC	CASSVMKKSSYNEQFF
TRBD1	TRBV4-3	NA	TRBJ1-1	TGCGCCAGCAGCCAAGATGTCAAGCCAGGGGGTAGTGAAGCTTTCTTT	CASSQDVKPGGSEAFF
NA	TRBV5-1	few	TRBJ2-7	TGCGCCAGCAGCTTGGACCCAGGGCTCGGCGAGCAGTACTTC	CASSLDPGLGEQYF
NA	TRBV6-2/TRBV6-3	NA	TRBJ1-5	TGTGCCAGCAGCTTCCACAGTAGCAATCAGCCCCAGCATTTT	CASSFHSSNQPQHF
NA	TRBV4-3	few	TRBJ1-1	TGCGCCAGCAGTTTTTCCAACCTGAACACTGAAGCTTTCTTT	CASSFSNLNTEAFF
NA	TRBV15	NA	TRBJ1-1	TGTGCCACCAGCAGCGGGGAACAGGGGAACACTGAAGCTTTCTTT	CATSSGEQGNTEAFF
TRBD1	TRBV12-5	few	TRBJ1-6	TGTGCTAGTCAGGGGGTAGGATCACCCCTCCACTTT	CASQGVGSPLHF
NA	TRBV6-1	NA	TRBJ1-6	TGTGCCAGCATGCGGGTCAAACGGGGCTCACCCCTCCACTTT	CASMRVKRGSPLHF
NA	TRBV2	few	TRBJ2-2	TGTGCCAGCACCAAGGAGGTGGGCGGGGAGCTGTTTTTT	CASTKEVGGELFF
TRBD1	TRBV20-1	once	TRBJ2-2	TGCAGTGCTAGACCGGACAGGGGGCATATCGGGGAGCTGTTTTTT	CSARPDRGHIGELFF
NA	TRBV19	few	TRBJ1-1	TGTGCCAGTAGTAACACAGGGCTGAACACTGAAGCTTTCTTT	CASSNTGLNTEAFF
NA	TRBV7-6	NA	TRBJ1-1	TGTGCCAGCAGCCCTATCTGGAACACTGAAGCTTTCTTT	CASSPIWNTEAFF
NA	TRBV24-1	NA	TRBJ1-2	TGTGCCACCAGTGATTCCAGGGATGGCTACACCTTC	CATSDSRDGYTF
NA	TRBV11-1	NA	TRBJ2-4	TGTGCCAGCAGGGGACACGGGCGGAAAAACATTCAGTACTTC	CASRGHGRKNIQYF